This is a list of T cell receptor beta chains from one sample in a study of blood T cell repertoires in COVID-19. Sequencing used immunoSEQ multiplex PCR; TCRdb keeps in-frame clones, though not all of them. This sample yields just over 300,000 clones, of which about nine tenths are seen a single time; 1.5% to 2% belongs to the top ten. The sequenced sample consisted of peripheral blood. These receptors came from a woman in her twenties or thirties with COVID-19, enrolled during active disease. The CDR3 runs from the conserved cysteine through the conserved F or W. The D gene is left open where the match is weak. Size values are once, few and many counts, or a class for expanded clones, and some rows have none.

clone_size | j_call | v_call | d_call | cdr3_aa | cdr3_nt
. | TRBJ1-2 | TRBV5-4 | . | CASSLGIQTNYGYTF | TGTGCCAGCAGCTTGGGGATACAGACGAACTATGGCTACACCTTC
few | TRBJ1-2 | TRBV18 | . | CASSPNTGPYGYTF | TGTGCCAGCTCACCGAACACAGGGCCGTATGGCTACACCTTC
. | TRBJ2-2 | TRBV5-4 | TRBD1 | CASSGGTANTGELFF | TGTGCCAGCAGCGGTGGGACAGCGAACACCGGGGAGCTGTTTTTT
. | TRBJ2-7 | TRBV6-2/TRBV6-3 | . | CASSPAIGGLKSSYEQYF | TGTGCCAGCAGCCCCGCTATAGGAGGGTTGAAGAGCTCCTACGAGCAGTACTTC
. | TRBJ1-6 | TRBV2 | . | CASSDQGSVSPLHF | TGTGCCAGCAGTGATCAGGGGAGCGTTTCACCCCTCCACTTT
. | TRBJ1-1 | TRBV6-5 | . | CASSYLGRNTEAFF | TGTGCCAGCAGTTATCTGGGGAGGAACACTGAAGCTTTCTTT
. | TRBJ1-3 | TRBV24-1 | TRBD1 | CAIGTAGNTIYF | TGTGCCATAGGGACAGCCGGAAACACCATATATTTT
. | TRBJ2-7 | TRBV30 | . | CATGSGGGEQYF | TGTGCAACCGGCTCCGGGGGAGGCGAGCAGTACTTC
once | TRBJ1-3 | TRBV7-2 | . | CASSLGPQVGNTIYF | TGTGCCAGCAGCTTAGGACCGCAGGTCGGAAACACCATATATTTT
. | TRBJ1-1 | TRBV6-5 | . | CASSRGEGLSEAFF | TGTGCCAGCAGTAGGGGTGAAGGTTTGTCTGAAGCTTTCTTT
few | TRBJ2-1 | TRBV5-1 | TRBD2 | CASSFLASGVLGEQFF | TGCGCCAGCAGCTTTTTGGCTAGCGGGGTTTTGGGTGAGCAGTTCTTC
. | TRBJ2-1 | TRBV11-3 | TRBD2 | CASSLGEGRVSFGNEQFF | TGTGCCAGCAGCCTTGGGGAGGGGCGGGTCTCCTTTGGCAATGAGCAGTTCTTC
. | TRBJ2-2 | TRBV13 | . | CASSSSDTGELFF | TGTGCCAGCAGCTCCAGCGACACCGGGGAGCTGTTTTTT
. | TRBJ1-5 | TRBV5-6 | . | CASSLAGSWPQHF | TGTGCCAGCAGCTTGGCAGGTTCTTGGCCCCAGCATTTT
few | TRBJ2-1 | TRBV3-1/TRBV3-2 | TRBD2 | CASRVGLGNNEQFF | TGTGCCAGTCGGGTGGGACTAGGGAACAATGAGCAGTTCTTC
. | TRBJ1-6 | TRBV6-5 | . | CASSRTPNNSPLHF | TGTGCCAGCAGCCGGACACCAAATAATTCACCCCTCCACTTT
few | TRBJ2-3 | TRBV3-1/TRBV3-2 | . | CASSHSFEVTDTQYF | TGTGCCAGCAGCCATTCATTCGAGGTCACAGATACGCAGTATTTT
few | TRBJ1-6 | TRBV7-9 | TRBD1 | CASSSRDSNSPLHF | TGTGCCAGCAGCTCCCGGGACAGTAATTCACCCCTCCACTTT
. | TRBJ1-1 | TRBV7-2 | . | CASSLQLQVPNTEAFF | TGTGCCAGCAGCTTACAATTACAGGTCCCTAACACTGAAGCTTTCTTT
. | TRBJ2-3 | TRBV9 | TRBD2 | CASSVVGGAGDTQYF | TGTGCCAGCAGCGTGGTCGGGGGGGCCGGAGATACGCAGTATTTT
. | TRBJ2-1 | TRBV19 | TRBD1 | CASGGTGGPLQFF | TGTGCCAGTGGAGGGACAGGTGGGCCGCTACAGTTCTTC
. | TRBJ2-5 | TRBV3-1/TRBV3-2 | . | CASSQGDNQETQYF | TGTGCCAGCAGCCAAGGGGACAACCAAGAGACCCAGTACTTC
. | TRBJ1-1 | TRBV11-3 | . | CASSFSGGTNTEAFF | TGTGCCAGCAGCTTTTCGGGGGGAACCAACACTGAAGCTTTCTTT
. | TRBJ1-6 | TRBV29-1 | . | CTLGEGSYNSPLHF | TGCACCCTGGGGGAGGGGTCCTATAATTCACCCCTCCACTTT
. | TRBJ2-2 | TRBV4-1 | . | CASSQGANTGELFF | TGCGCCAGCAGCCAAGGAGCGAACACCGGGGAGCTGTTTTTT
. | TRBJ1-1 | TRBV3-1/TRBV3-2 | . | CASSQTGGSVNTEAFF | TGTGCCAGCAGCCAAACGGGGGGCAGCGTCAACACTGAAGCTTTCTTT
. | TRBJ1-1 | TRBV12-5 | . | CASGRGAGDVKLVF | TGTGCTAGTGGTCGGGGGGCAGGGGATGTGAAGCTAGTCTTT
. | TRBJ1-2 | TRBV19 | TRBD1 | CASSTGTGDYGYTF | TGTGCCAGTAGTACCGGGACAGGGGACTATGGCTACACCTTC
once | TRBJ2-1 | TRBV6-4 | TRBD2 | CASSDLAGGEQFF | TGTGCCAGCAGTGATCTAGCGGGGGGTGAGCAGTTCTTC
. | TRBJ1-2 | TRBV2 | . | CASFAGGYTF | TGTGCCAGTTTCGCCGGGGGCTACACCTTC
. | TRBJ1-1 | TRBV12-3/TRBV12-4 | . | CASSLTVDTEAFF | TGTGCCAGCAGTCTAACAGTAGACACTGAAGCTTTCTTT
. | TRBJ2-2 | TRBV12-3/TRBV12-4 | . | CASSPYTGELFF | TGTGCCAGCAGTCCTTACACCGGGGAGCTGTTTTTT
. | TRBJ1-3 | TRBV5-1 | . | CASSQDRGNTIYF | TGCGCCAGCAGCCAAGACAGGGGAAACACCATATATTTT
. | TRBJ1-2 | TRBV3-1/TRBV3-2 | TRBD1 | CASSQALRQGGYGYTF | TGTGCCAGCAGCCAAGCCCTCCGACAGGGTGGGTATGGCTACACCTTC
. | TRBJ1-2 | TRBV27 | . | CASSSHISDIGYGYTF | TGTGCCAGCAGTTCCCACATATCGGACATTGGCTATGGCTACACCTTC
. | TRBJ1-2 | TRBV7-2 | TRBD1 | CASSLDRGDYGYTF | TGTGCCAGCAGCCTGGACAGGGGGGACTATGGCTACACCTTC
. | TRBJ2-7 | TRBV13 | TRBD1 | CASSTPPGQGAWEQYF | TGTGCCAGCAGCACACCCCCGGGACAGGGGGCTTGGGAGCAGTACTTC
. | TRBJ1-3 | TRBV6-1 | . | CASSERQPNGFSGNTIYF | TGTGCCAGCAGTGAGAGACAGCCTAATGGGTTCTCTGGAAACACCATATATTTT
. | TRBJ2-5 | TRBV4-2 | TRBD1 | CASSLTGTVQETQYF | TGTGCCAGCAGCCTAACCGGGACAGTACAAGAGACCCAGTACTTC
. | TRBJ1-1 | TRBV5-4 | . | CASRSLNTEAFF | TGTGCCAGCCGCAGTCTGAACACTGAAGCTTTCTTT
. | TRBJ1-5 | TRBV7-8 | TRBD1 | CASRSDRGKGQPQHF | TGTGCCAGCAGATCTGACAGGGGGAAGGGTCAGCCCCAGCATTTT
once | TRBJ2-1 | TRBV27 | TRBD2 | CASSTSNGGFDEQFF | TGTGCCAGCAGTACGTCTAACGGGGGGTTCGATGAGCAGTTCTTC
few | TRBJ1-2 | TRBV7-9 | . | CASSLDSYGYTF | TGTGCCAGCAGCCTAGACAGCTATGGCTACACCTTC
. | TRBJ2-1 | TRBV19 | . | CASSMGPYNEQFF | TGTGCCAGTAGTATGGGCCCCTACAATGAGCAGTTCTTC
. | TRBJ2-7 | TRBV7-2 | . | CASSLGGVAEQYF | TGTGCCAGCAGCTTAGGGGGGGTAGCCGAGCAGTACTTC
. | TRBJ2-5 | TRBV7-2 | . | CASSPGGARKETQYF | TGTGCCAGCAGCCCGGGTGGGGCAAGGAAAGAGACCCAGTACTTC
. | TRBJ1-4 | TRBV27 | . | CASSLAPGRKLFF | TGTGCCAGCAGCCTCGCACCGGGGAGAAAACTGTTTTTT
. | TRBJ2-1 | TRBV19 | TRBD2 | CASSINRAGNEQFF | TGTGCCAGTAGTATAAACCGAGCGGGGAATGAGCAGTTCTTC
. | TRBJ1-3 | TRBV11-2 | TRBD1 | CASGGTGGPSSGNTIYF | TGTGCCAGCGGCGGGACAGGGGGCCCTAGCTCTGGAAACACCATATATTTT
. | TRBJ1-4 | TRBV7-9 | . | CASSLRTGDEKLFF | TGTGCCAGCAGCTTACGTACGGGAGATGAAAAACTGTTTTTT
. | TRBJ2-1 | TRBV27 | TRBD1 | CASSLAPQGDNEQFF | TGTGCCAGCAGTTTAGCACCCCAGGGGGACAATGAGCAGTTCTTC
. | TRBJ1-6 | TRBV15 | . | CATSRQRGNAPLHF | TGTGCCACCAGCAGGCAAAGAGGGAACGCGCCCCTCCACTTT
. | TRBJ2-2 | TRBV6-5 | . | CASTQQINTGELFF | TGTGCCAGCACTCAACAGATAAACACCGGGGAGCTGTTTTTT
few | TRBJ1-3 | TRBV9 | . | CASSVSGSGNTIYF | TGTGCCAGCAGCGTCTCCGGCTCTGGAAACACCATATATTTT